This T cell receptor (beta chain) derives from a study of T cells in Graves' hyperthyroidism and ophthalmopathy. Study details: The blood sample was taken at first diagnosis, before treatment began.

Diagnoses were established using clinical symptoms, serum thyroxine and TRAb, thyroid ultrasound and orbital computed tomography. PBMCs came from more than 9 ml fresh peripheral blood. Amplification targeted TCR beta CDR3 regions from RNA transcripts. HTBI primers were used for first-round RT-PCR of the TCR CDR3. TCRdb itself ran the multiplex PCR reads through MiXCR, one entry per CDR3 protein. This repertoire shows 600,000 to 700,000 distinct CDR3 sequences, under 15% found once; its top ten account for around 4.5%. Only a few counts were recorded for this clonotype. A much larger clone lies one base from this, so it may be a read error. The CDR3 extends over 13 amino acids. CDR1 is SNHLY and CDR2 is FYNNEI in the germline V gene.

This TCR derives from a woman aged 35 to 49 with Graves' ophthalmopathy. The chain combines TRBV2 with TRBJ2-7; D is unclear. The sample consisted of blood. The CDR3 is CAISEMRSREQYF. The CDR3 DNA follows: TGTGCCATCAGTGAAATGCGTAGTCGCGAGCAGTACTTC.